The 6 T cell receptor beta chains reported below all come from one sample, sequenced in a study of low-dose radiotherapy and immunotherapy resistance in tumors. Gene-specific TRAV and TRBV primers were used for first-strand cDNA, covering alpha and beta chains. Amplification of TCRs used a constant-region primer and V-primer adapter for 20 PCR cycles. TCRdb called the reads again in MiXCR, with one record for every CDR3 protein. The top ten hold around 10% of the sample, which has around 6,700 distinct CDR3 sequences, over 55% seen once. The receptors were gathered from a human donor with advanced metastatic prostate, ovarian, gallbladder or colorectal cancer (not recorded which). This table probably holds off-target reads from a library built for another chain.

This chain uses TRBV7-9 with TRBJ2-5; D might be TRBD1 or TRBD2, each matching 7 bases. The germline gives CDR1 SEHNR, CDR2 FQNEAQ (reference sequence). The V gene lost 3 bases and the J gene lost 6 bases, with 14 bases spanning the gap. The CDR3 is 14 residues long. CDR3 protein: CASSLGGTVKTQYF. CDR3 DNA sequence: TGTGCCAGCAGCTTGGGAGGGACAGTGAAGACCCAGTACTTC.

The chain uses TRBV5-1 and TRBJ2-1; the match to TRBD2 covers 7 bases. Per germline, CDR1 SGHRS and CDR2 YFSETQ. V lost 0 bases, J lost 5 bases, and 8 bases stayed unmatched. The CDR3 runs to 16 residues. This CDR3 reads CASSLAFASGHNEQFF. In nucleotides, the CDR3 is TGCGCCAGCAGCTTGGCCTTCGCTAGCGGCCACAATGAGCAGTTCTTC. Drawing the rest from reference TRBV5-1 and TRBJ2-1, the complete variable domain is KAGVTQTPRYLIKTRGQQVTLSCSPISGHRSVSWYQQTPGQGLQFLFEYFSETQRNKGNFPGRFSGRQFSNSRSEMNVSTLELGDSALYLCASSLAFASGHNEQFFGPGTRLTVL.

V gene TRBV28 combines with J gene TRBJ2-2, with D perhaps assigned TRBD1 or TRBD2 (6 bases each). Between the trimmed V and J ends, which lost 6 bases and 5 bases, there was a span of 13 bases. The CDR3 runs to 14 residues. Germline-derived CDR1 and CDR2 are MDHEN and SYDVKM. DNA of the CDR3: TGTGCCAGCAGAATGAGAGGGGGGACCGGGGAGCTGTTTTTT. As protein: CASRMRGGTGELFF.

The sample holds a few counts of this clonotype. The genes are TRBV5-6 and TRBJ1-1; maybe TRBD1 (5 bases). The germline V gene encodes CDR1 SGHDT and CDR2 YYEEEE. There are 14 residues in the CDR3. Trimming took 4 bases from V and 1 from J, leaving 11 bases between them. The CDR3 region has the DNA TGTGCCAGCAGCCTGAGACAGCCGAACACTGAAGCTTTCTTT. Translating it yields CASSLRQPNTEAFF. Complete variable domain (other parts from reference TRBV5-6 and TRBJ1-1): DAGVTQSPTHLIKTRGQQVTLRCSPKSGHDTVSWYQQALGQGPQFIFQYYEEEERQRGNFPDRFSGHQFPNYSSELNVNALLLGDSALYLCASSLRQPNTEAFFGQGTRLTVV.

The chain couples TRBV6-2 or TRBV6-3 to TRBJ2-3; 8 nucleotides line up with TRBD2. CDR3 length: 19 residues. V was pared by 7 bases and J by 5 bases, with 23 bases of the junction left unmatched. Germline loops: CDR1 MNHEY, CDR2 SVGEGT. The CDR3 DNA sequence: TGTGCCAGCAACGCGCGGGGGAGTATAGCGGGAATATTTCGAGATACGCAGTATTTT. Protein: CASNARGSIAGIFRDTQYF.

The chain carries TRBV20-1 and TRBJ2-7; maybe TRBD2 (5 bases). The V end was cut by 0 bases, the J end by 3 bases, with 9 bases between. The CDR3 is 13 residues long. Germline V lookup: CDR1 DFQATT, CDR2 SNEGSKA (reference sequence). The CDR3 bases are TGCAGTGCTAGAGAAGGACTTGTCTACGAGCAGTACTTC. Encoded protein: CSAREGLVYEQYF.